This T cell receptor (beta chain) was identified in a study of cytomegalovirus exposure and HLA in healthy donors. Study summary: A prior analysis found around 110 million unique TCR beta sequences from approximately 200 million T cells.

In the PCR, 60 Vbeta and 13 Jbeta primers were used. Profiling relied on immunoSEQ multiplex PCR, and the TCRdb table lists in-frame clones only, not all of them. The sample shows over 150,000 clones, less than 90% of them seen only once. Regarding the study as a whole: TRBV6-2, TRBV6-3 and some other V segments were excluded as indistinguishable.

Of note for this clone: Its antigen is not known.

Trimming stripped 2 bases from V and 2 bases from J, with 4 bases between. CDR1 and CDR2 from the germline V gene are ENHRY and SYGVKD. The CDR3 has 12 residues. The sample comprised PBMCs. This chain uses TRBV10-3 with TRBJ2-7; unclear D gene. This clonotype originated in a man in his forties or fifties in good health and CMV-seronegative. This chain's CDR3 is CAISEPPYEQYF. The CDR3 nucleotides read TGTGCCATCAGTGAGCCTCCCTACGAGCAGTACTTC.